This paragraph covers one T cell receptor (beta chain) sequence. The source of the sample is a study of blood T cell repertoires in COVID-19. Study details: Samples representing acute and convalescent COVID-19 were sourced from the United States, Italy and Spain.

Clones were read by immunoSEQ multiplex PCR, and TCRdb kept only the in-frame ones, dropping some. Of about 280,000 clones listed, 80% to 95% are singletons. The CDR3 is made up of 15 amino acids. The germline V gene has CDR1 SGHRS and CDR2 YFSETQ. The ends lost 0 bases at V and 4 bases at J; junction bases unmatched: 7. Sequenced: PBMCs or T cells enriched from blood (not recorded which). The source is a man aged 35 to 55 who had been exposed to COVID-19. The chain couples TRBV5-1 to TRBJ2-7, with 7 bases that match TRBD1. The CDR3 loop reads CASSLDPGTVYEQYF. CDR3 in DNA: TGCGCCAGCAGCTTGGATCCCGGGACAGTATACGAGCAGTACTTC.